This is a list of T cell receptor delta chains from one sample in a study of gamma-delta T cells after stem cell transplantation. TCRdb used CATT to re-call clones from the RT-PCR reads. This table holds about 11,000 delta-chain clones, approximately 40% found once. Sequencing input: gamma-delta T cells. The source of these receptors is a human donor. It is not recorded whose cells these are; they may come from a transplant donor. The CDR3 runs from the conserved cysteine through the conserved F or W. The D gene is left open where the match is weak. Clone size is shown for a subset of rows, as once, few, many or a class of expanded clone.

abundance: .
d_gene: .
j_gene: TRDJ1
v_gene: TRDV3
CDR3nt: TGTGCCTTTATTGGGGGGCTATCCGATAAACTCATCTTT
CDR3aa: CAFIGGLSDKLIF

abundance: few
d_gene: .
j_gene: TRDJ1
v_gene: TRDV1
CDR3nt: TGTGCTCTTGGGGAACTAGAAGTGGGCTACACCGATAAACTCATCTTT
CDR3aa: CALGELEVGYTDKLIF

abundance: .
d_gene: TRDD3
j_gene: TRDJ1
v_gene: TRDV3
CDR3nt: TGTGCCTTTCGCCCAAACTGGGGGATACTTGCTAGGATCAAGCCTCACACCGATAAACTCATCTTT
CDR3aa: CAFRPNWGILARIKPHTDKLIF

abundance: few
d_gene: TRDD3
j_gene: TRDJ1
v_gene: TRDV1
CDR3nt: TGCTCTGTGGGGCGTCAGGAGCCTACTGGGGATAAAGGCACCGATAAACTCATCTTT
CDR3aa: CSVGRQEPTGDKGTDKLIF

abundance: medium-sized
d_gene: TRDD3
j_gene: TRDJ4
v_gene: TRDV2
CDR3nt: TGTGCCTGTGACACCGCGTCTGGGGGATACGCGAGACCCCTGATCTTT
CDR3aa: CACDTASGGYARPLIF

abundance: .
d_gene: .
j_gene: TRDJ1
v_gene: TRDV3
CDR3nt: TGTGCCTTTTCAGTACTGAATGATAACCTCATCTTT
CDR3aa: CAFSVLNDNLIF

abundance: .
d_gene: .
j_gene: TRDJ1
v_gene: TRDV3
CDR3nt: TGTGCCTTTGAAGGGGAAAAACTCATCTTT
CDR3aa: CAFEGEKLIF

abundance: few
d_gene: TRDD2
j_gene: TRDJ1
v_gene: TRDV1
CDR3nt: TGTGCTCTTGGGGAAACTTCCTACGACACCGATAAACTCATCTTT
CDR3aa: CALGETSYDTDKLIF

abundance: .
d_gene: TRDD3
j_gene: TRDJ1
v_gene: TRDV1
CDR3nt: TGTGCTCTTGGGGAACTAAGGGCTCCTAGTACTGGGGGATCCGATAAACTCATCTTT
CDR3aa: CALGELRAPSTGGSDKLIF

abundance: .
d_gene: .
j_gene: TRDJ1
v_gene: TRDV3
CDR3nt: TGTGCCTTTAGAGGCGGGGGCTGGTCTACCGATAAACTCATCTTT
CDR3aa: CAFRGGGWSTDKLIF

abundance: .
d_gene: TRDD2
j_gene: TRDJ1
v_gene: TRDV3
CDR3nt: TGTGCCTTTAGTCCTTCCTACCAGGGGGCATGCACCGATAAACTCATCTTT
CDR3aa: CAFSPSYQGACTDKLIF

abundance: .
d_gene: TRDD3
j_gene: TRDJ1
v_gene: TRDV1
CDR3nt: TGTGCTCTTGGGGAACTACACCTTTTACTGGGGCGGTACACCGATAAACTCATCTTT
CDR3aa: CALGELHLLLGRYTDKLIF

abundance: .
d_gene: TRDD3
j_gene: TRDJ1
v_gene: TRAV29/DV5
CDR3nt: TGTGCAGCAAGCGCGGTATCCTACGGGTCGTGGGGGATCACCGATAAACTCATCTTT
CDR3aa: CAASAVSYGSWGITDKLIF

abundance: .
d_gene: .
j_gene: TRDJ3
v_gene: TRDV1
CDR3nt: TGTGCTCTTGGGGAACTCGGGATATCCTTCTCCTGGGACACCCGACAGATGTTTTTC
CDR3aa: CALGELGISFSWDTRQMFF

abundance: medium-sized
d_gene: TRDD3
j_gene: TRDJ1
v_gene: TRDV2
CDR3nt: TGTGCCTGTGACACGTGGGGGATCGGTGGCGATAAACTCATCTTT
CDR3aa: CACDTWGIGGDKLIF

abundance: few
d_gene: TRDD3
j_gene: TRDJ1
v_gene: TRDV1
CDR3nt: TGTGCTCTTGGGGAAAGTCTGGGATGTACTGGGGGATTCTACACCGATAAACTCATCTTT
CDR3aa: CALGESLGCTGGFYTDKLIF

abundance: medium-sized
d_gene: .
j_gene: TRDJ3
v_gene: TRDV2
CDR3nt: TGTGCCTGTGACACAGAAACCTGGGACACCCGACAGATGTTTTTC
CDR3aa: CACDTETWDTRQMFF

abundance: .
d_gene: TRDD3
j_gene: TRDJ3
v_gene: TRDV3
CDR3nt: TGTGCCTTGGGGGATGCTCGTAGCTCCTGGGACACCCGAAAGATGTTTTTC
CDR3aa: CALGDARSSWDTRKMFF

abundance: few
d_gene: TRDD3
j_gene: TRDJ2
v_gene: TRAV29/DV5
CDR3nt: TGTGCAGCAAGCCTTTTATGGCCTTCCGTAGTACTGGGGGACTATGCTTTGACAGCACAACTCTTCTTT
CDR3aa: CAASLLWPSVVLGDYALTAQLFF

abundance: .
d_gene: TRDD3
j_gene: TRDJ1
v_gene: TRDV1
CDR3nt: TGTGCTCTTGGGGAAAAGTATTACGACTGCTGGGGGATAGGACCGTACACCGATAAACTCATCTTT
CDR3aa: CALGEKYYDCWGIGPYTDKLIF

abundance: medium-sized
d_gene: TRDD2
j_gene: TRDJ1
v_gene: TRAV29/DV5
CDR3nt: TGTGCAGCAAGCTCCTCCTTCCTACCTACTGGAGCCCATTACACCGATAAACTCATCTTT
CDR3aa: CAASSSFLPTGAHYTDKLIF

abundance: .
d_gene: TRDD3
j_gene: TRDJ3
v_gene: TRDV2
CDR3nt: TGTGCCTGTGACAAGGTAAGGGGATACACCTCCTGGGACACCCGACAGATGTTTTTC
CDR3aa: CACDKVRGYTSWDTRQMFF

abundance: medium-sized
d_gene: TRDD3
j_gene: TRDJ1
v_gene: TRDV2
CDR3nt: TGTGCCTGTGACACCGGGTGGGGGATACTGATCGTCACCGATAAACTCATCTTT
CDR3aa: CACDTGWGILIVTDKLIF

abundance: medium-sized
d_gene: TRDD3
j_gene: TRDJ1
v_gene: TRDV2
CDR3nt: TGTGCCTGTGACTCCGCCGACTTACTGGGGGTCCCGTACACCGATAAACTCATCTTT
CDR3aa: CACDSADLLGVPYTDKLIF

abundance: .
d_gene: .
j_gene: TRDJ1
v_gene: TRDV1
CDR3nt: TGTGCTCTTGGGTCCCAATTTTGCAGACCTTACTACTGGGTTTACACCGATAAACTCATCTTT
CDR3aa: CALGSQFCRPYYWVYTDKLIF

abundance: .
d_gene: TRDD3
j_gene: TRDJ1
v_gene: TRDV3
CDR3nt: TGTGCCTGCGGGGGTCCAGAGGGATACGGATCTACCGATAAACTCATCTTT
CDR3aa: CACGGPEGYGSTDKLIF

abundance: few
d_gene: TRDD3
j_gene: TRDJ1
v_gene: TRAV29/DV5
CDR3nt: TGTGCAGCAAGCGAGAAACCGTCCTACCACTACTGGGGGATACGGGGACCCCGCGTTACACCCGATAAACTCATCTTT
CDR3aa: CAASEKPSYHYWGIRGPRVTPDKLIF

abundance: medium-sized
d_gene: TRDD3
j_gene: TRDJ2
v_gene: TRDV3
CDR3nt: TGTGCCTCCAAACTCTACTGGGGGATATCCCCTTTGACAGCACAACTCTTCTTT
CDR3aa: CASKLYWGISPLTAQLFF

abundance: medium-sized
d_gene: .
j_gene: TRDJ3
v_gene: TRDV2
CDR3nt: TGTGCCTGTGACACCGTACCCAGCTCCTGGGACACCCGACAGATGTTTTTC
CDR3aa: CACDTVPSSWDTRQMFF

abundance: .
d_gene: .
j_gene: TRDJ1
v_gene: TRDV2
CDR3nt: TGTGCCTGTGACACCGGGGGGCAGACCGATAAACTCATCTTT
CDR3aa: CACDTGGQTDKLIF

abundance: medium-sized
d_gene: .
j_gene: TRDJ1
v_gene: TRDV2
CDR3nt: TGTGCCTGTGACCATACCAAACTCATCTTT
CDR3aa: CACDHTKLIF

abundance: few
d_gene: .
j_gene: TRDJ3
v_gene: TRDV2
CDR3nt: TGTGCCTGTGACACCGCATCTTCTTCGAGCGGCCCCTCCTGGGACACCCGACAGATGTTTTTC
CDR3aa: CACDTASSSSGPSWDTRQMFF

abundance: .
d_gene: TRDD3
j_gene: TRDJ1
v_gene: TRDV1
CDR3nt: TGTGCGCTTGGGGTTTCTTCCTCTGGGGGATTCTCCTCGGGGGGTGGTGGCCCTACCATCCGGTACACCGATAAACTCATCTTT
CDR3aa: CALGVSSSGGFSSGGGGPTIRYTDKLIF

abundance: .
d_gene: TRDD3
j_gene: TRDJ1
v_gene: TRDV1
CDR3nt: TGTGCTCTTGGGGAACCGTTAGGTTCACTGGGGGATACGATGAAACTCATCTTT
CDR3aa: CALGEPLGSLGDTMKLIF